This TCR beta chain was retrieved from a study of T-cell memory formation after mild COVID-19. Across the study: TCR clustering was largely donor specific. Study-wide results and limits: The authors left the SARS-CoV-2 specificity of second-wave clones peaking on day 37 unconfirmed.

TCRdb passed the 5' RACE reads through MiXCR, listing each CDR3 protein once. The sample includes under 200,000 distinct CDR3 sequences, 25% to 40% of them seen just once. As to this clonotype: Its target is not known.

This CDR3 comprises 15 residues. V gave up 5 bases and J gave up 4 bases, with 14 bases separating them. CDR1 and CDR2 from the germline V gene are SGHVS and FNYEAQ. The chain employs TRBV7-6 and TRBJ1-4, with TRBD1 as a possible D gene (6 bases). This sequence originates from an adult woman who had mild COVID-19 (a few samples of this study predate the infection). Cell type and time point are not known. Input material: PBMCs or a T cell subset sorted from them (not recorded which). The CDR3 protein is CASSATGLNNEKLFF. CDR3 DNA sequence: TGTGCCAGCAGCGCGACAGGTCTGAATAATGAAAAACTGTTTTTT.